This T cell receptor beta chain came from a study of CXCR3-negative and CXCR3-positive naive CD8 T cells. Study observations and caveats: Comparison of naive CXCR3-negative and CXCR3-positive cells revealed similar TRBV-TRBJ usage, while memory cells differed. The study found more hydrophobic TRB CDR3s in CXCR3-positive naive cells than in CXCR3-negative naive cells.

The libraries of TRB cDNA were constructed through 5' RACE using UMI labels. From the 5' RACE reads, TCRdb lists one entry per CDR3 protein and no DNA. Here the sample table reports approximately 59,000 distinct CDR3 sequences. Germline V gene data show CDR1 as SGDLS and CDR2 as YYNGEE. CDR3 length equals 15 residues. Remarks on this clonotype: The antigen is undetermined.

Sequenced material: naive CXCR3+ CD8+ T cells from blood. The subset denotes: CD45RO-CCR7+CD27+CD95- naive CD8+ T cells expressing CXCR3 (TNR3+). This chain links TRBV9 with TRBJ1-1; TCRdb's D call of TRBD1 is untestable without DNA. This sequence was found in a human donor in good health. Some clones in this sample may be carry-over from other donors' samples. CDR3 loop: CASTPRGQGEYEAFF. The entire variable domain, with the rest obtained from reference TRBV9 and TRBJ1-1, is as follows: DSGVTQTPKHLITATGQRVTLRCSPRSGDLSVYWYQQSLDQGLQFLIQYYNGEERAKGNILERFSAQQFPDLHSELNLSSLELGDSALYFCASTPRGQGEYEAFFGQGTRLTVV.